This entry features one T cell receptor beta chain sequence. Antigen: not known. Profiling relied on immunoSEQ multiplex PCR, and the TCRdb table lists in-frame clones only, not all of them. The data contain around 1,000 clones, roughly nine tenths of them singletons. Deletions cut 4 bases from V and 2 bases from J, with 6 bases between. From germline, CDR1 is SGHVS and CDR2 FNYEAQ. This CDR3 comprises 13 residues. The data stem from a study of chemoradiotherapy in HPV16-positive cancers. Overall study findings and caveats: The functional HPV-specific definition rests on just a couple of HPV16-positive patients. During treatment, candidate HPV-specific clones and E7-related motifs expanded in tumor.

This clonotype was sampled from a human donor with HPV-associated anogenital cancer. The J gene is TRBJ2-1, the V gene TRBV7-6; tentatively, D is TRBD1 or TRBD2 (5 bases each). This specimen was tumor tissue, taken from a patient who underwent chemoradiotherapy. The CDR3 reads CASSWDAYNEQFF. The CDR3 region has the DNA TGTGCCAGCAGCTGGGACGCCTACAATGAGCAGTTCTTC.